These 30 T cell receptor beta chains originate from one sample sequenced in a study of T cells in women clearing cervical HPV infection (dated by TCRdb to the late 2010s). Libraries were prepared through the immunoSEQ multiplex PCR assay. TCRdb's version of the immuneACCESS table is confined to in-frame rearrangements and falls short of the full clone set. An unresolved V gene accounts for under half of the shortfall where checked; the remainder is of unknown origin. This sample's clone table shows some 15,000 clones. Jointly, the top ten make up about 7% of the sample. The specimen sequenced was blood buffy coat. Receptors originate from a woman between 18 and 70 years old with a cervical HPV16 infection that either progressed to CIN3+ or cleared (not recorded which).

To note about this clone: The CDR3 end is not reached by the read, which stops 3 residues before it; the germline J gene fills it in. The chain couples TRBV7-2 to TRBJ1-1; 7 bases map to TRBD1. The germline CDR1 and CDR2 sequences are SGHTA and FQGNSA. The CDR3 contains 13 residues. CDR3 DNA (partial): TGTGCCAGCAGCCTAGGATCCAGGGGGGAA. Translated: CASSLGSRGE. The entire CDR3 protein reads CASSLGSRGEAFF.

About this clone itself: Sequencing ends 3 residues short of the CDR3 end; the germline J gene provides the rest. The chain couples TRBV2 to TRBJ1-2; 9 nucleotides align to TRBD1. The junction had 9 bases not matched to a gene; V was cut back by 11 bases and J by 2 bases. This CDR3 is 14 amino acids long. Germline V gives CDR1 SNHLY, CDR2 FYNNEI. CDR3 DNA, as far as it was read: TGTGCCGGTATCCGGGACAGGGAAAACTATGGC. As protein: CAGIRDRENYG. From start to end, the CDR3 is CAGIRDRENYGYTF.

Notes on this clone: The read ends 3 residues shy of where the CDR3 ends; the end is completed using the germline J gene. The J gene is TRBJ1-3, the V gene TRBV30, with a possible D match to TRBD1 (6 bases). CDR1 and CDR2 from the germline V gene are GTSNPN and SVGIG (reference sequence). This CDR3 is 16 amino acids long. The germline V and J ends were trimmed by 1 base and 0 bases, with 13 bases remaining between them. The CDR3 spells CAWSGTATLSGNTIYF. CDR3 bases read: TGTGCCTGGAGTGGGACAGCCACACTCTCTGGAAACACC.

The DNA read from the CDR3 is TGTGCCAGCAGCTTGGGACAAATGAACACTGAA. Translating it yields CASSLGQMNTE. From start to end, the CDR3 is CASSLGQMNTEAFF. The V call is TRBV7-9, the J call TRBJ1-1; tentatively, D is TRBD1 (6 bases). The observed sequence ends 3 residues before the CDR3 terminus, with the missing tail filled in from the germline J gene. In germline, CDR1 is SEHNR, CDR2 FQNEAQ (reference sequence). V was trimmed by 3 bases and J by 0 bases, leaving 8 bases between them. The CDR3 runs to 14 residues.

The sequenced part of the CDR3 DNA is TGCAGTGCTAGAGATCCCGGCCGACAGGGGGCGTTTGGGAACACTGAA. As protein: CSARDPGRQGAFGNTE. The whole CDR3 is CSARDPGRQGAFGNTEAFF. J is TRBJ1-1 and V is TRBV20-1, with 10 bases aligning to TRBD1. The CDR3 end is not reached by the read, which stops 3 residues before it; the germline J gene fills it in. From germline, CDR1 is DFQATT and CDR2 SNEGSKA (reference sequence). Trimming at V came to 0 bases and at J to 1 base, leaving 14 bases not matched to a gene. There are 19 residues in the CDR3.

The CDR3 loop reads CASSDGGRHQPQHF. Incomplete CDR3 DNA: TGTGCCAGCAGTGACGGGGGTAGGCATCAGCCC. The chain links TRBV2 to TRBJ1-5, with D maybe TRBD1 (5 bases). The CDR3 is cut off 3 residues early in the read; its end comes from the germline J gene. V lost 3 bases, J lost 5 bases, and 11 bases lay in between. The CDR3 is 14 residues long. Looked up from germline, CDR1 is SNHLY and CDR2 is FYNNEI.

With regard to this clone: The sequence runs out 3 residues before the end of the CDR3; the remainder is reconstructed from the germline J gene. The rearrangement uses TRBV4-1 and TRBJ2-2; D assignment may be TRBD1 or TRBD2 (5 bases each). V gave up 0 bases and J gave up 0 bases, with 8 bases separating them. Germline CDR1 reads MGHRA; CDR2 reads YSYEKL. The CDR3 length is 16 residues. Incomplete CDR3 DNA: TGCGCCAGCAGCCAAGAAAGGGGAGCGAACACCGGGGAG. Its protein is CASSQERGANTGE. The full CDR3 sequence reads CASSQERGANTGELFF.

On this clone itself: Read sequence stops 3 residues before the CDR3 end, and the germline J gene provides the missing end. The gene calls are TRBV25-1 and TRBJ1-6; 9 bases match TRBD1. The germline CDR1 and CDR2 sequences are MGHDK and SYGVNS. The length of the CDR3 is 15 residues. V lost 7 bases and J lost 6; bases outside the gene matches: 7. CDR3 bases read: TGTGCCAGCATTCCCCAACAGGGGGCTAATTCACCC. Amino acids: CASIPQQGANSP. In full, the CDR3 is CASIPQQGANSPLHF. The variable domain in full, with the rest retrieved from reference TRBV25-1 and TRBJ1-6, is EADIYQTPRYLVIGTGKKITLECSQTMGHDKMYWYQQDPGMELHLIHYSYGVNSTEKGDLSSESTVSRIRTEHFPLTLESARPSHTSQYLCASIPQQGANSPLHFGNGTRLTVT.

Comment on this clone: Read coverage stops 3 residues before the CDR3 terminus; the germline J gene supplies the remainder. J is TRBJ2-1 and V is TRBV20-1, with TRBD2 identical over 14 bases. The CDR3 covers 14 residues. J gave up 7 bases and V 3 bases, and 2 bases lay outside the gene matches. CDR1 and CDR2 (germline): DFQATT, SNEGSKA (reference sequence). CDR3 amino acids: CSARTSGGANEQFF. CDR3 DNA, as far as it was read: TGCAGTGCTAGGACTAGCGGGGGGGCGAATGAG.

In regard to this clone: The observed sequence ends 3 residues before the CDR3 terminus, with the missing tail filled in from the germline J gene. The chain combines TRBV5-1 with TRBJ2-3; 7 bases fit TRBD1. Germline CDR1 and CDR2: SGHRS and YFSETQ. V lost 3 bases, J lost 1 base, and 8 bases stayed unmatched. This CDR3 is 16 amino acids long. The covered CDR3 bases are TGCGCCAGCAGCTCACAAGGGGGCGGGCGCACAGATACG. It translates to CASSSQGGGRTDT. The entire CDR3 reads CASSSQGGGRTDTQYF.

With respect to this clone: The read ends 3 residues early relative to the CDR3; the germline J gene fills the gap. The chain employs TRBV27 and TRBJ2-1; D possibly corresponds to TRBD1 (5 bases). The CDR3 consists of 14 residues. Germline V gene lookup returns CDR1 MNHEY and CDR2 SMNVEV (reference sequence). V was shortened by 2 bases and J by 2 bases, with 7 bases between the two germline ends. CDR3: CASSLARAYNEQFF. The sequenced CDR3 bases are TGTGCCAGCAGTTTAGCCAGGGCCTACAATGAG.

In the case of this clone: Read coverage stops 3 residues before the CDR3 terminus; the germline J gene supplies the remainder. This chain links TRBV4-2 with TRBJ2-3; D possibly corresponds to TRBD2 (6 bases). The CDR3 is 19 amino acids. Germline CDR1 and CDR2: LGHNA and YNFKEQ. V lost 0 bases and J 0 bases, leaving 19 bases between the germline ends. The part of the CDR3 DNA that was read is TGTGCCAGCAGCCAAGAGAAAACCGGAGCGGGCGGTAGCACAGATACG. This sequence encodes CASSQEKTGAGGSTDT. The entire CDR3 sequence reads CASSQEKTGAGGSTDTQYF.

In the case of this clone: The read ends 3 residues shy of where the CDR3 ends; the end is completed using the germline J gene. The chain joins TRBV7-9 to TRBJ1-1; TRBD1 agrees at 11 bases. The J segment lost 4 bases and the V segment lost 8 bases, leaving 6 bases of the junction unmatched. The length of the CDR3 is 14 residues. The germline CDR1 and CDR2 sequences are SEHNR and FQNEAQ (reference sequence). The CDR3: CASSRGTGGTEAFF. The part of the CDR3 DNA that was read is TGTGCCAGCTCCCGGGGGACAGGGGGCACTGAA.

The CDR3 loop reads CASKGFRQETQYF. The covered CDR3 bases are TGCGCCAGCAAGGGCTTCCGCCAAGAGACC. The genes are TRBV4-1 and TRBJ2-5; no firm D call. With the read ending 3 residues before the CDR3 end, the germline J gene is used to fill in that end. This CDR3 comprises 13 residues. V lost 7 bases and J lost 1, with 10 bases in between. Looked up from germline, CDR1 is MGHRA and CDR2 is YSYEKL.

CDR3 bases read: TGCAGTGCTACCGGGACAGGGGGCGCTTTACGTCATCAGCCC. This translates into CSATGTGGALRHQP. The entire CDR3 protein is CSATGTGGALRHQPQHF. J is TRBJ1-5 and V is TRBV20-1, with 12 nucleotides matching TRBD1. The sequence runs out 3 residues before the end of the CDR3; the remainder is reconstructed from the germline J gene. CDR1 and CDR2 (germline): DFQATT, SNEGSKA (reference sequence). J gave up 5 bases and V 4 bases, and 12 bases lay outside the gene matches. The length of the CDR3 is 17 residues.

Concerning this clone: The observed sequence ends 3 residues before the CDR3 terminus, with the missing tail filled in from the germline J gene. This sequence joins TRBV20-1 and TRBJ1-4; D is perhaps TRBD1 (5 bases). This CDR3 is 14 amino acids long. The V gene lost 7 bases and the J gene lost 2 bases, with 14 bases spanning the gap. Germline values: CDR1 DFQATT, CDR2 SNEGSKA (reference sequence). The covered CDR3 bases are TGCAGTGTCAAAAGGGGCGTCACTAATGAAAAA. The encoded protein is CSVKRGVTNEK. The CDR3 in its entirety is CSVKRGVTNEKLFF.

The CDR3 DNA, read in part, is TGCGCCAGCAGTGAGCGTCAGGTCGGGGAG. Protein product: CASSERQVGE. The entire CDR3 sequence reads CASSERQVGELFF. The chain uses TRBV10-1 and TRBJ2-2, with D unresolved. The observed sequence ends 3 residues before the CDR3 terminus, with the missing tail filled in from the germline J gene. Germline-derived CDR1 and CDR2 are WNHNN and SYGVQD (reference sequence). This CDR3 has 13 residues. Between the trimmed V and J ends, which lost 2 bases and 7 bases, there was a span of 8 bases.

Remarks on this clone: The read terminates 3 residues ahead of where the CDR3 ends, so the germline J gene completes it. The chain links TRBV7-9 to TRBJ2-7; TRBD2 matches 9 bases. Trimming at V came to 1 base and at J to 5 bases, leaving 3 bases not matched to a gene. The CDR3 contains 14 residues. Germline CDR1 reads SEHNR; CDR2 reads FQNEAQ (reference sequence). Incomplete CDR3 DNA: TGTGCCAGCAGCTTAGGGGCGGGGGGGAACGAG. Its protein product is CASSLGAGGNE. The whole CDR3 region reads CASSLGAGGNEQYF.

As to this clone: The CDR3 end is not reached by the read, which stops 3 residues before it; the germline J gene fills it in. This chain joins TRBV20-1 and TRBJ2-7, with D possibly TRBD2 on 7 matching bases. V lost 3 bases and J 1 base, leaving 10 bases between the germline ends. This CDR3 contains 13 residues. Looked up from germline, CDR1 is DFQATT and CDR2 is SNEGSKA (reference sequence). CDR3 region: CSASGGPSYEQYF. Incomplete CDR3 DNA: TGCAGTGCTAGCGGGGGGCCTTCCTACGAG.

In the case of this clone: Read coverage stops 3 residues before the CDR3 terminus; the germline J gene supplies the remainder. The rearrangement joins TRBV2 to TRBJ2-1, with 9 bases identical to TRBD2. The germline V gene encodes CDR1 SNHLY and CDR2 FYNNEI. J gave up 2 bases and V 8 bases, and 4 bases lay outside the gene matches. The CDR3 length is 14 residues. CDR3 region: CASALAGAYNEQFF. CDR3 DNA (partial): TGTGCCAGCGCATTAGCGGGGGCCTACAATGAG.

A note on this clone: The CDR3 end falls 3 residues outside the read, so it is completed with the germline J gene. The chain combines TRBV30 with TRBJ2-7; the match to TRBD1 covers 7 bases. Trimming at V came to 0 bases and at J to 1 base, leaving 6 bases not matched to a gene. This CDR3 region has 15 residues. Looked up from germline, CDR1 is GTSNPN and CDR2 is SVGIG (reference sequence). CDR3 sequence: CAWSVQGPTSYEQYF. The sequenced part of the CDR3 DNA is TGTGCCTGGAGTGTACAGGGGCCGACGTCCTACGAG.

On this clone itself: The read ends 3 residues before the CDR3 terminus; that terminus is restored from the germline J gene. This chain connects TRBV2 to TRBJ1-1; D possibly corresponds to TRBD1 (5 bases). Between the trimmed V and J ends, which lost 6 bases and 3 bases, there was a span of 17 bases. Germline V CDR1 and CDR2: SNHLY, FYNNEI. The CDR3 spans 15 residues. CDR3 loop: CASRDTPFGDTEAFF. The CDR3 DNA, read in part, is TGTGCCAGCAGGGACACCCCGTTCGGTGACACTGAA.

CDR3 amino acids: CASSLDQGGTEAFF. The DNA read from the CDR3 is TGTGCCAGCAGCTTAGACCAGGGAGGCACTGAA. V and J are TRBV7-9 and TRBJ1-1; TRBD1 might be the D (5 bases). The CDR3 extends 3 residues past the end of the read, so its final part is completed from the germline J gene. The CDR3 is made up of 14 amino acids. Germline V CDR1 and CDR2: SEHNR, FQNEAQ (reference sequence). Trimming took 1 base from V and 4 from J, leaving 10 bases between them.

About this clone itself: Coverage ceases 3 residues before the CDR3 finishes, and the germline J gene fills in the end. The V and J genes are TRBV28 and TRBJ2-3; 8 nucleotides agree with TRBD1. The CDR3 has 14 residues. After removal of 8 bases from V and 4 bases from J, the junction contained 8 bases not matched to a gene. Germline CDR1 MDHEN, CDR2 SYDVKM. The part of the CDR3 DNA that was read is TGTGCCAGCCGTCTCAGGGGGCCCGCAGATACG. Protein sequence: CASRLRGPADT. The whole CDR3 reads CASRLRGPADTQYF.

A word on this clone: The sequenced fragment ends 3 residues before the CDR3 boundary, so the rest is inferred from the germline J gene. J is TRBJ2-2 and V is TRBV28; maybe TRBD1 (5 bases). V was shortened by 2 bases and J by 3 bases, with 10 bases between the two germline ends. The CDR3 loop spans 15 amino acids. The V gene's germline CDR1 is MDHEN and CDR2 SYDVKM. Here the CDR3 reads CASSLGARDTGELFF. The CDR3 DNA, read in part, is TGTGCCAGCAGTTTAGGGGCACGGGACACCGGGGAG.

Frequency places this clone as medium-sized (0.01 to 0.1%). One junction end disagrees with the germline gene, perhaps due to a read error. Read sequence stops 3 residues before the CDR3 end, and the germline J gene provides the missing end. The chain couples TRBV19 to TRBJ2-3; TRBD2 might be the D (6 bases). CDR1 is LNHDA, CDR2 SQIVND, per germline (reference sequence). The CDR3 is 14 amino acids. Partial CDR3 DNA: TGTGCCAGCAGTACTAGCTTTAGCACAGATACG. This sequence encodes CASSTSFSTDT. The full CDR3 sequence reads CASSTSFSTDTQYF.

Regarding this clone: The CDR3 end is not reached by the read, which stops 3 residues before it; the germline J gene fills it in. The J gene is TRBJ2-5, the V gene TRBV5-1; 8 positions agree with TRBD2. This CDR3 spans 16 amino acids. V lost 0 bases and J lost 5; bases outside the gene matches: 9. CDR1 is SGHRS and CDR2 is YFSETQ in the germline V gene. Partial CDR3 DNA: TGCGCCAGCAGCTTGGGAGTTAGCGGGGTCGGGGAGACC. It translates to CASSLGVSGVGET. The CDR3 in its entirety is CASSLGVSGVGETQYF.

About this clone: The read ends 3 residues early relative to the CDR3; the germline J gene fills the gap. V gene TRBV7-6 combines with J gene TRBJ1-2; possible D gene TRBD1, 6 bases. This CDR3 has 13 amino acids. CDR1 and CDR2 (germline): SGHVS, FNYEAQ. Here the CDR3 reads CASSIAGAEGYTF. The DNA read from the CDR3 is TGTGCCAGCAGCATCGCAGGGGCAGAGGGC.

Regarding this clone: The read terminates 3 residues before the CDR3 end, so the remaining end is supplied by the germline J gene. The chain carries TRBV5-1 and TRBJ2-1, with 10 bases identical to TRBD2. Germline V gives CDR1 SGHRS, CDR2 YFSETQ. The CDR3 is made up of 17 amino acids. Trimming took 4 bases from V and 0 from J; bases not matched to a gene: 7. CDR3 protein: CASSPTSGSTSYNEQFF. Partial CDR3 DNA: TGCGCCAGCAGCCCGACTAGCGGGTCCACCTCCTACAATGAG.

In the case of this clone: The read ends 3 residues early relative to the CDR3; the germline J gene fills the gap. This chain joins TRBV5-1 and TRBJ2-3; D call uncertain. Germline CDR1 reads SGHRS; CDR2 reads YFSETQ. Trimming removed 0 bases from V and 2 bases from J, with 7 bases in between. The CDR3 totals 14 residues. The CDR3 DNA, read in part, is TGCGCCAGCAGCTTGGTTTCAGACACAGATACG. The encoded protein is CASSLVSDTDT. The full CDR3 sequence reads CASSLVSDTDTQYF.